One sample yielded the 26 T cell receptor beta chains listed below, sequenced in a study of regulatory T cells in long-lasting Graves disease. Through Arm-PCR of CDR3 regions and iRepertoire HTBI primers, TCR beta libraries were built. One entry per CDR3 protein results from TCRdb running MiXCR on the multiplex PCR reads. Among hundreds of thousands of distinct CDR3 sequences listed, approximately 23% were seen once. Time point described: persistent/refractory GD, antithyroid drugs over 5 years with positive TRAb. PBMC RNA was the source of the TCR library. The specimen was peripheral blood mononuclear cells (PBMCs), collected when the disease was refractory, from a patient treated with antithyroid drugs. The receptors stem from a female donor with Graves disease.

This clonotype was seen a handful of times. The rearrangement joins TRBV3-1 to TRBJ2-7, with D perhaps TRBD2 (5 bases). V lost 4 bases to trimming and J lost 4 bases, with 14 bases between them. Looked up from germline, CDR1 is LGHDT and CDR2 is YNNKEL (reference sequence). This CDR3 contains 14 residues. The CDR3 DNA is TGTGCCAGCAGCCTCCGGGGAGACGGGTACGAGCAGTACTTC. Translation: CASSLRGDGYEQYF.

The table lists this clonotype with a few counts. V and J are TRBV27 and TRBJ2-7, with D maybe TRBD1 (6 bases). Between the trimmed V and J ends, which lost 2 bases and 6 bases, there was a span of 14 bases. From germline, CDR1 is MNHEY and CDR2 SMNVEV (reference sequence). The CDR3 loop spans 14 amino acids. The CDR3 DNA follows: TGTGCCAGCAGTTTACAAACAGGGAATCGCGAGCAGTACTTC. It translates to CASSLQTGNREQYF.

The gene calls are TRBV19 and TRBJ1-5; perhaps TRBD1 as D (5 bases). The germline V gene encodes CDR1 LNHDA and CDR2 SQIVND (reference sequence). The CDR3 spans 16 residues. V was shortened by 4 bases and J by 4 bases, with 17 bases between the two germline ends. In nucleotides, the CDR3 is TGTGCCAGTAGTACGGTTCCTCCGGGGCAAAATCAGCCCCAGCATTTT. It is translated as CASSTVPPGQNQPQHF. Based on the CDR3 plus reference TRBV19 and TRBJ1-5, the full variable domain is DGGITQSPKYLFRKEGQNVTLSCEQNLNHDAMYWYRQDPGQGLRLIYYSQIVNDFQKGDIAEGYSVSREKKESFPLTVTSAQKNPTAFYLCASSTVPPGQNQPQHFGDGTRLSIL.

A few counts support this clonotype. The chain employs TRBV19 and TRBJ1-5, with 9 nucleotides matching TRBD1. This CDR3 is built from 13 residues. Per germline, CDR1 LNHDA and CDR2 SQIVND (reference sequence). The CDR3 region has the DNA TGTGCTAGCGACAGGGGGGGCAATCAGCCCCAGCATTTT. The encoded protein is CASDRGGNQPQHF.

This clonotype was counted a single time. This chain links TRBV28 with TRBJ2-1; the D gene is possibly TRBD2 (6 bases). CDR1 is MDHEN and CDR2 is SYDVKM in the germline V gene. The CDR3 has 16 amino acids. V was shortened by 4 bases and J by 6 bases, with 19 bases between the two germline ends. This chain's CDR3 is CASSSRRRDGGNEQFF. CDR3 nucleotides: TGTGCCAGCAGTTCTCGACGGAGGGATGGGGGCAATGAGCAGTTCTTC.

The chain uses TRBV3-1 and TRBJ2-7; D is ambiguous. The CDR3 sequence is 14 residues long. The germline V gene has CDR1 LGHDT and CDR2 YNNKEL (reference sequence). V gave up 2 bases and J gave up 2 bases, with 10 bases separating them. This CDR3 reads CASSQRQVTYEQYF. The DNA for the CDR3 is TGTGCCAGCAGCCAAAGGCAGGTTACCTACGAGCAGTACTTC.

The V and J genes are TRBV5-4 and TRBJ2-7, with D unresolved. This CDR3 spans 14 amino acids. Germline V gene data show CDR1 as SGHNT and CDR2 as YYREEE (reference sequence). V was clipped by 0 bases and J by 1 base, with 8 bases between them. In nucleotides, the CDR3 is TGTGCCAGCAGCTTGGAGTCCAGATCCTACGAGCAGTACTTC. Protein: CASSLESRSYEQYF.

The table lists this clonotype with many counts. This chain links TRBV11-3 with TRBJ2-2; D unresolved. The CDR3 extends over 16 amino acids. CDR1 is SGHNT and CDR2 is YENEEA in the germline V gene. V lost 5 bases to trimming and J lost 3 bases, with 16 bases between them. The CDR3 reads CASSPFGSWDTGELFF. The CDR3 nucleotides are TGTGCCAGCAGCCCCTTTGGGTCTTGGGACACCGGGGAGCTGTTTTTT.

This chain joins TRBV18 and TRBJ1-2; 12 bases agree with TRBD1. V lost 0 bases and J lost 6; bases outside the gene matches: 8. The CDR3 is 17 residues long. Germline V gene data show CDR1 as KGHSH and CDR2 as LQKENI. The CDR3 reads CASSPPVGTGGSDGYTF. CDR3 sequence (DNA): TGTGCCAGCTCACCACCGGTAGGGACAGGGGGCTCAGATGGCTACACCTTC. The entire variable domain, with the rest obtained from reference TRBV18 and TRBJ1-2, is as follows: NAGVMQNPRHLVRRRGQEARLRCSPMKGHSHVYWYRQLPEEGLKFMVYLQKENIIDESGMPKERFSAEFPKEGPSILRIQQVVRGDSAAYFCASSPPVGTGGSDGYTFGSGTRLTVV.

The chain uses TRBV15 and TRBJ2-6; D may be TRBD1 (6 bases). This CDR3 is 17 amino acids long. CDR1 and CDR2 from the germline V gene are LNHNV and YYDKDF (reference sequence). V lost 1 base, J lost 0 bases, and 10 bases lay in between. CDR3: CATSRATGNSGANVLTF. CDR3 bases: TGTGCCACCAGCAGAGCAACAGGGAACTCTGGGGCCAACGTCCTGACTTTC.

The table lists this clonotype with many counts. The chain joins TRBV28 to TRBJ2-5; 9 positions match TRBD1. The CDR3 is made up of 15 amino acids. J lost 5 bases, V lost 3 bases, and 7 bases had no gene match. The germline V gene encodes CDR1 MDHEN and CDR2 SYDVKM. CDR3 nucleotide sequence: TGTGCCAGCAGTTTCCTCACAGGGGGCGGGGAGACCCAGTACTTC. Translating it yields CASSFLTGGGETQYF.

DNA for the CDR3: TGTGCCAGCAGCCAAGATCACGTGAGCTCCTACAATGAGCAGTTCTTC. This codes for CASSQDHVSSYNEQFF. The rearrangement links TRBV3-1 to TRBJ2-1; no firm D call. The V and J ends lost 0 bases and 0 bases respectively, with 9 bases between them. Germline V gene lookup returns CDR1 LGHDT and CDR2 YNNKEL (reference sequence). The CDR3 is 16 amino acids.

About this clonotype itself: The CDR3 does not end in the conserved phenylalanine or tryptophan, so this is likely a read error. The chain carries TRBV10-3 and TRBJ1-2; D is uncertain. Germline V gives CDR1 ENHRY, CDR2 SYGVKD. The CDR3 has 12 residues. DNA for the CDR3: TGCGCCATCTGGACCGGGAGGTATGGCTACACCTCC. Its protein product is CAIWTGRYGYTS.

The chain couples TRBV29-1 to TRBJ1-1; possibly TRBD1 for D (5 bases). CDR3 length equals 14 residues. CDR1 is SQVTM and CDR2 is ANQGSEA in the germline V gene. The germline V and J ends were trimmed by 1 base and 1 base, with 10 bases remaining between them. The CDR3 region has the DNA TGCAGCGTTGAAGCGTTCGGGGGGAACACTGAAGCTTTCTTT. It codes for CSVEAFGGNTEAFF.

The CDR3 sequence is CSARTSGGAAETQYF. In nucleotides, the CDR3 is TGCAGTGCCCGGACTAGCGGGGGGGCCGCGGAGACCCAGTACTTC. The J gene is TRBJ2-5, the V gene TRBV20-1, with 15 bases lining up with TRBD2. Unmatched junction bases numbered 7, after V lost 6 bases and J lost 5 bases. There are 15 residues in the CDR3. CDR1 is DFQATT and CDR2 is SNEGSKA in the germline V gene (reference sequence).

CDR3 DNA: TGTGCCATCAGTGATGGGGGTAATAATTCACCCCTCCACTTT. Residues: CAISDGGNNSPLHF. The chain has TRBV10-3 and TRBJ1-6, with D possibly being TRBD1 (5 bases). V gave up 3 bases and J gave up 5 bases, with 8 bases separating them. This CDR3 is 14 amino acids long. Germline V lookup: CDR1 ENHRY, CDR2 SYGVKD.

This clonotype was observed a handful of times. The rearrangement uses TRBV19 and TRBJ1-5; D perhaps matches TRBD1 (5 bases). V was shortened by 5 bases and J by 5 bases, with 10 bases between the two germline ends. The CDR3 has 13 amino acids. Per the germline V gene, CDR1 is LNHDA and CDR2 is SQIVND (reference sequence). The CDR3: CASSWGTDQPQHF. The CDR3 DNA sequence: TGTGCCAGTAGTTGGGGGACTGATCAGCCCCAGCATTTT.

This clonotype appeared a few times. The chain combines TRBV7-2 with TRBJ2-2; TRBD1 aligns across 8 bases. Germline V gives CDR1 SGHTA, CDR2 FQGNSA. The CDR3 consists of 16 residues. After removal of 1 base from V and 4 bases from J, the junction contained 5 bases not matched to a gene. The CDR3 spells CASSLDPDRATGELFF. The CDR3 bases are TGTGCCAGCAGCTTAGATCCGGACAGGGCCACCGGGGAGCTGTTTTTT.

The table lists this clonotype with a few counts. The chain combines TRBV28 with TRBJ2-7; 15 bases line up with TRBD2. The V gene's germline CDR1 is MDHEN and CDR2 SYDVKM. The CDR3 loop spans 18 amino acids. J lost 3 bases, V lost 7 bases, and 13 bases had no gene match. This CDR3 reads CASTPLGLAGGRGYEQYF. The DNA of the CDR3 is TGTGCCAGCACCCCACTCGGACTAGCGGGAGGGCGTGGCTACGAGCAGTACTTC.

This clonotype was recorded a few times. The chain employs TRBV29-1 and TRBJ2-7; D ambiguous. V lost 4 bases, J lost 3 bases, and 7 bases lay in between. The CDR3 extends over 11 amino acids. The germline V gene encodes CDR1 SQVTM and CDR2 ANQGSEA. This chain's CDR3 is CSVGLNYEQYF. As DNA, the CDR3 is TGCAGCGTTGGCCTTAACTACGAGCAGTACTTC.

V is TRBV7-2 and J is TRBJ1-1; D gene uncertain. Between the trimmed V and J ends, which lost 4 bases and 1 base, there was a span of 10 bases. Germline CDR1 reads SGHTA; CDR2 reads FQGNSA. The CDR3 is 14 amino acids. Here the CDR3 reads CASSWGVWNTEAFF. The CDR3 DNA follows: TGTGCCAGCAGCTGGGGTGTATGGAACACTGAAGCTTTCTTT. The full variable domain, with the rest looked up from reference TRBV7-2 and TRBJ1-1, is GAGVSQSPSNKVTEKGKDVELRCDPISGHTALYWYRQSLGQGLEFLIYFQGNSAPDKSGLPSDRFSAERTGGSVSTLTIQRTQQEDSAVYLCASSWGVWNTEAFFGQGTRLTVV.

In regard to this clonotype: The conserved closing phenylalanine or tryptophan is absent in this CDR3, likely reflecting a read error. CDR3: CASSLAWDSSYEQYL. The CDR3 coding sequence is TGCGCCAGCAGCTTGGCATGGGACAGCTCCTACGAGCAGTACCTC. The chain couples TRBV5-1 to TRBJ2-7; 7 bases agree with TRBD1. This CDR3 is 15 amino acids long. Germline V lookup: CDR1 SGHRS, CDR2 YFSETQ. Germline trimming cut 0 bases from V and 0 bases from J; bases unmatched to any gene: 3.

This clonotype was counted ten times or more. This chain joins TRBV3-1 and TRBJ1-1, with D possibly matching TRBD1 (5 bases). The germline CDR1 and CDR2 sequences are LGHDT and YNNKEL (reference sequence). CDR3 length equals 15 residues. Between the trimmed V and J ends, which lost 4 bases and 5 bases, there was a span of 17 bases. The CDR3 DNA is TGTGCCAGCAGCCGAAACAGGACCCCGAGGACTGAAGCTTTCTTT. This sequence encodes CASSRNRTPRTEAFF. The full variable domain, rest sourced from reference TRBV3-1 and TRBJ1-1, is DTAVSQTPKYLVTQMGNDKSIKCEQNLGHDTMYWYKQDSKKFLKIMFSYNNKELIINETVPNRFSPKSPDKAHLNLHINSLELGDSAVYFCASSRNRTPRTEAFFGQGTRLTVV.

The J gene is TRBJ2-1, the V gene TRBV7-9; 7 nucleotides match TRBD2. V was clipped by 2 bases and J by 2 bases; unmatched bases: 3. The V gene's germline CDR1 is SEHNR and CDR2 FQNEAQ (reference sequence). This CDR3 has 15 residues. CDR3 in amino acids: CASSLQLAAYNEQFF. In nucleotides, the CDR3 is TGTGCCAGCAGCTTACAGCTAGCGGCCTACAATGAGCAGTTCTTC.

This clonotype was found a few times. The chain has TRBV13 and TRBJ1-4, with unresolved D. This CDR3 spans 14 amino acids. Between the trimmed V and J ends, which lost 5 bases and 3 bases, there was a span of 10 bases. Germline lookup yields CDR1 PRHDT and CDR2 FYEKMQ (reference sequence). The CDR3 DNA is TGTGCCAGCAGCGAAGGAGATGCTAATGAAAAACTGTTTTTT. It encodes CASSEGDANEKLFF. The complete variable domain, with remaining parts taken from reference TRBV13 and TRBJ1-4, reads AAGVIQSPRHLIKEKRETATLKCYPIPRHDTVYWYQQGPGQDPQFLISFYEKMQSDKGSIPDRFSAQQFSDYHSELNMSSLELGDSALYFCASSEGDANEKLFFGSGTQLSVL.

This clonotype turned up a few times. V and J are TRBV28 and TRBJ2-7; D possibly corresponds to TRBD2 (5 bases). Trimming left V 1 base short and J 0 bases short, with 13 bases between. The CDR3 has 16 amino acids. Germline V gene data show CDR1 as MDHEN and CDR2 as SYDVKM. DNA for the CDR3: TGTGCCAGCAGTTTATTGCCAGGACTGGTCTCCTACGAGCAGTACTTC. Encoded protein: CASSLLPGLVSYEQYF.